This TCR beta chain derives from a study of blood T cell repertoires in COVID-19. At the level of the study: The origin of the acute and convalescent COVID-19 samples was the United States, Italy and Spain. The cDNA or gDNA used as material had been derived from T cells, B-cell-depleted T cells, or PBMCs.

The length of the CDR3 is 14 residues. Trimming pared 6 bases from V and 2 bases from J, leaving 14 bases between. Per the germline V gene, CDR1 is MGHDK and CDR2 is SYGVNS. In the original analysis: Using reference gene primer amplification, nucleated cell counts were estimated. Some clones are missing from TCRdb's copy, which holds only in-frame ones; the method was immunoSEQ multiplex PCR. V, J and clone size derive from that table, while D and trimming were established from the DNA sequence. The table lists fewer than 75,000 clones, about 88% of them singletons. The TCR originated in a human donor in a cohort sampled during active COVID-19. The source material was peripheral blood. The chain couples TRBV25-1 to TRBJ2-7; D may be TRBD2 (6 bases). The CDR3 bases are TGTGCCAGCAGCACCCTTGGAGGGGCCTACGAGCAGTACTTC. It specifies CASSTLGGAYEQYF.